The 14 T cell receptor beta chains in this list originate from one sample, sequenced in a study of shared clonotypes between healthy human individuals. Clones were read by immunoSEQ multiplex PCR, and TCRdb kept only the in-frame ones, dropping some. The data show 1.4 million or so clones, less than 99% seen once. Sequenced sample: naive CD4+ T cells sorted from blood. The subset here: CD45RA+ positively selected. The receptor source for this set is a young man in good health.

The chain is built from TRBV28 and TRBJ1-2; 10 bases agree with TRBD1. Trimming took 3 bases from V and 5 from J; bases not matched to a gene: 3. Per germline, CDR1 MDHEN and CDR2 SYDVKM. The CDR3 length is 14 residues. CDR3 DNA: TGTGCCAGCAGTTTTCAGGACAGGGGGTATGGCTACACCTTC. It translates to CASSFQDRGYGYTF.

A single count supports this clone. The V and J genes are TRBV5-4 and TRBJ2-3, with 8 bases identical to TRBD2. The CDR3 is 16 amino acids. Germline loops: CDR1 SGHNT, CDR2 YYREEE (reference sequence). Trimming cost V 4 bases and J 4 bases; bases outside gene matches: 11. In DNA form, the CDR3 reads TGTGCCAGCAGCGACCGGGCTAGCGGGTTCTCAGATACGCAGTATTTT. Residues: CASSDRASGFSDTQYF.

This clone was observed once. The genes are TRBV30 and TRBJ1-1; D unclear. The CDR3 is 15 amino acids. Trimming shortened V by 0 bases and J by 1 base, and 12 bases separated the two germline ends. Germline V lookup: CDR1 GTSNPN, CDR2 SVGIG (reference sequence). CDR3 amino acids: CAWSVRGLENTEAFF. CDR3 DNA sequence: TGTGCCTGGAGTGTGCGAGGACTCGAGAACACTGAAGCTTTCTTT.

The chain uses TRBV5-1 and TRBJ2-2, with 7 bases matching TRBD1. CDR1 is SGHRS and CDR2 is YFSETQ in the germline V gene. The junction had 3 bases not matched to a gene; V was cut back by 4 bases and J by 0 bases. This CDR3 comprises 15 residues. The DNA for the CDR3 is TGCGCCAGCAGCGAACAGGGGCCGAACACCGGGGAGCTGTTTTTT. It codes for CASSEQGPNTGELFF.

A note on this clone: Other nucleotide sequences in the sample specify the same CDR3. The genes are TRBV18 and TRBJ2-5, with D possibly matching TRBD2 (6 bases). Germline CDR1 is KGHSH and CDR2 is LQKENI. The CDR3 has 13 amino acids. V lost 6 bases and J 2 bases, leaving 10 bases between the germline ends. The CDR3 here is CASSPRGQETQYF. The CDR3 coding sequence is TGTGCCAGCTCCCCCCGGGGGCAAGAGACCCAGTACTTC.

The chain joins TRBV6-1 to TRBJ1-2, with unresolved D. Germline loops: CDR1 MNHNS, CDR2 SASEGT. This CDR3 has 14 amino acids. V lost 6 bases, J lost 3 bases, and 14 bases lay in between. The CDR3 reads CASRTRRPDYGYTF. As DNA, the CDR3 is TGTGCCAGCAGGACCCGGCGTCCGGACTATGGCTACACCTTC.

This rearrangement joins TRBV6-4 to TRBJ1-5; no reliable D call. V was cut by 2 bases and J by 3 bases, with 5 bases left in between. Germline CDR1 MRHNA, CDR2 SNTAGT. The CDR3 totals 13 residues. The CDR3 DNA follows: TGTGCCAGCAGTGACGAGGTCAATCAGCCCCAGCATTTT. Its protein product is CASSDEVNQPQHF.

The gene calls are TRBV9 and TRBJ2-2, with TRBD1 as a possible D gene (9 bases). Germline V gene data show CDR1 as SGDLS and CDR2 as YYNGEE. CDR3 size: 16 residues. The V end was cut by 4 bases, the J end by 7 bases, with 20 bases between. CDR3 coding DNA: TGTGCCAGCAGCCCCAAGCGGGGGACAGGGTTCGGGGAGCTGTTTTTT. This codes for CASSPKRGTGFGELFF.

As to this clone: Other nucleotide sequences from this sample produce the same CDR3. The chain employs TRBV30 and TRBJ1-5; D is ambiguous. Germline CDR1 GTSNPN, CDR2 SVGIG (reference sequence). V lost 0 bases and J 0 bases, leaving 12 bases between the germline ends. CDR3 size: 16 residues. CDR3 in amino acids: CAWSVRDWYSNQPQHF. DNA of the CDR3: TGTGCCTGGAGTGTGAGGGATTGGTATAGCAATCAGCCCCAGCATTTT.

The chain recombines TRBV7-9 with TRBJ2-5; 9 nucleotides line up with TRBD1. In germline, CDR1 is SEHNR, CDR2 FQNEAQ (reference sequence). CDR3 size: 18 residues. Unmatched junction bases numbered 13, after V lost 2 bases and J lost 3 bases. CDR3 amino acids: CASSLRQGGPIEEETQYF. The CDR3 DNA is TGTGCCAGCAGCTTAAGACAGGGGGGACCTATAGAAGAAGAGACCCAGTACTTC.

The chain combines TRBV14 with TRBJ2-7, with D perhaps assigned TRBD1 or TRBD2 (6 bases each). V shed 3 bases and J shed 2 bases, with 14 bases lying between them. The CDR3 has 15 amino acids. Germline V gives CDR1 SGHDN, CDR2 FVKESK. CDR3: CASSHRGLMTYEQYF. CDR3 nucleotides: TGTGCCAGCAGCCACAGGGGACTTATGACCTACGAGCAGTACTTC.

This clone appeared once. This chain joins TRBV4-1 and TRBJ1-2, with 12 bases fitting TRBD1. CDR3 length: 16 residues. The ends lost 1 base at V and 4 bases at J; junction bases unmatched: 4. In germline, CDR1 is MGHRA, CDR2 YSYEKL. The CDR3 DNA reads as TGCGCCAGCAGCCAAGGGGACAGGGGGCTTGTCTATGGCTACACCTTC. Protein: CASSQGDRGLVYGYTF.

The chain uses TRBV14 and TRBJ2-6; 7 positions agree with TRBD1. The CDR3 runs 19 residues. The V gene end was trimmed by 3 bases and the J gene end by 4 bases; junction bases not matched to a gene: 15. Germline loops: CDR1 SGHDN, CDR2 FVKESK. The CDR3 sequence: CASSQEQGFNSLGANVLTF. CDR3 DNA sequence: TGTGCCAGCAGCCAGGAACAGGGGTTTAATTCGTTGGGGGCCAACGTCCTGACTTTC.

The chain couples TRBV27 to TRBJ2-3; 10 positions agree with TRBD1. The germline V gene encodes CDR1 MNHEY and CDR2 SMNVEV (reference sequence). The CDR3 is made up of 15 amino acids. With V trimmed by 1 base and J by 6 bases, 4 bases remained unmatched. CDR3 residues: CASSLWDRGFDTQYF. The DNA for the CDR3 is TGTGCCAGCAGTTTATGGGACAGGGGTTTCGATACGCAGTATTTT.